The 19 T cell receptor beta chains reported below all come from one sample, sequenced in a study of human T cells and chemical hapten exposure. MiXCR, run by TCRdb on the RACE reads, gives a single entry per CDR3 protein. The table records 180,000 or so distinct CDR3 sequences, about 14% of them present only once. Time point indicated: patch test 1, 2 weeks after DPC sensitization. Treatment: therapeutic diphenylcyclopropenone sensitization with weekly scalp DPC. Specimen: whole blood, collected in connection with sensitization to the hapten diphenylcyclopropenone (DPC). These receptors were obtained from a woman aged 25 to 39 with alopecia areata. Some clones in this sample may be carry-over from other donors' samples.

This clonotype was counted a few times. This chain uses TRBV20-1 with TRBJ2-4; perhaps D is TRBD1 or TRBD2 (5 bases each). Germline V gene sequence: CDR1 DFQATT, CDR2 SNEGSKA (reference sequence). Trimming removed 3 bases from V and 7 bases from J, with 22 bases in between. The CDR3 is 16 residues long. The CDR3 spells CSARINGTTLWNIQYF. The CDR3 region has the DNA TGCAGTGCTAGGATCAACGGGACCACCCTTTGGAACATTCAGTACTTC.

V gene TRBV20-1 combines with J gene TRBJ2-7; TRBD2 agrees at 14 bases. V dropped 3 bases and J dropped 11; count of bases not matched to a gene: 3. Looked up from germline, CDR1 is DFQATT and CDR2 is SNEGSKA (reference sequence). The CDR3 has 12 amino acids. CDR3: CSARGLAGDEYF. CDR3 sequence (DNA): TGCAGTGCTAGGGGACTAGCGGGAGACGAGTACTTC.

V is TRBV29-1 and J is TRBJ2-1, with 12 bases aligning to TRBD2. V dropped 4 bases and J dropped 10; count of bases not matched to a gene: 5. The CDR3 is 13 residues long. CDR1 and CDR2 from the germline V gene are SQVTM and ANQGSEA. This CDR3 reads CSVASGRAWEQFF. The CDR3 DNA reads TGCAGCGTTGCTAGCGGGAGGGCTTGGGAGCAGTTCTTC.

A few counts support this clonotype. This CDR3 is CASSSPPGVRGGQNSYNEQFF. In DNA form, the CDR3 reads TGTGCCAGCAGTTCACCCCCGGGGGTGCGGGGGGGCCAAAACTCCTACAATGAGCAGTTCTTC. The chain links TRBV12-3 or TRBV12-4 to TRBJ2-1, with 9 nucleotides matching TRBD2. The CDR3 is made up of 21 amino acids. After removal of 4 bases from V and 0 bases from J, the junction contained 19 bases not matched to a gene.

This clonotype was found a few times. The V gene is TRBV7-2, the J gene TRBJ1-1; possibly TRBD1 for D (6 bases). Germline V CDR1 and CDR2: SGHTA, FQGNSA. The ends were cut back, 6 bases at V and 5 bases at J, with 22 bases in the middle. The CDR3 sequence is 16 residues long. The CDR3 region is CASRPYPTGTRTEAFF. In DNA form, the CDR3 reads TGTGCCAGCAGACCTTACCCCACAGGGACTAGAACTGAAGCTTTCTTT.

The chain employs TRBV25-1 and TRBJ2-7; 8 positions match TRBD2. There are 17 residues in the CDR3. CDR1 is MGHDK, CDR2 SYGVNS, per germline. V gave up 1 base and J gave up 9 bases; unmatched junction bases: 17. CDR3 DNA sequence: TGTGCCAGCAGTGAATTTTCGTCACTAGCGGTCAACGTCGGGCAGTACTTC. Translating it yields CASSEFSSLAVNVGQYF.

This chain connects TRBV7-2 to TRBJ1-1; no firm D call. Trimming stripped 5 bases from V and 1 base from J, with 8 bases between. Germline V gene data show CDR1 as SGHTA and CDR2 as FQGNSA. The length of the CDR3 is 13 residues. The CDR3 region is CASSMRRNTEAFF. For the CDR3, the DNA is TGTGCCAGCAGCATGCGACGGAACACTGAAGCTTTCTTT.

A few counts support this clonotype. This rearrangement joins TRBV30 to TRBJ2-5; D might be TRBD1 (5 bases). Germline CDR1 is GTSNPN and CDR2 is SVGIG (reference sequence). V lost 5 bases and J 2 bases, leaving 9 bases between the germline ends. This CDR3 contains 12 residues. CDR3 in DNA: TGTGCCTGGGGAAAGGGGCAAGAGACCCAGTACTTC. The encoded protein is CAWGKGQETQYF.

In this sample, this clonotype turned up many times. The gene calls are TRBV7-2 and TRBJ1-1; no definite D call. Deletions cut 2 bases from V and 3 bases from J, with 10 bases between. This CDR3 spans 14 amino acids. From germline, CDR1 is SGHTA and CDR2 FQGNSA. CDR3 protein: CASSLQVIDTEAFF. The CDR3 DNA follows: TGTGCCAGCAGCTTACAGGTTATCGACACTGAAGCTTTCTTT.

This clonotype has a count of ten or more. The chain joins TRBV5-1 to TRBJ2-2; D uncertain. The CDR3 has 15 residues. V was shortened by 4 bases and J by 1 base, with 11 bases between the two germline ends. CDR1 and CDR2 from the germline V gene are SGHRS and YFSETQ. As DNA, the CDR3 is TGCGCCAGCAGCGTGGACGGCCGGAACACCGGGGAGCTGTTTTTT. Encoded protein: CASSVDGRNTGELFF.

In DNA form, the CDR3 reads TGTGCCTGGAGTGGACTTTACACAGATACGCAGTATTTT. Amino acid sequence: CAWSGLYTDTQYF. The chain carries TRBV30 and TRBJ2-3; no clear D gene. Germline CDR1 is GTSNPN and CDR2 is SVGIG (reference sequence). Trimming stripped 1 base from V and 2 bases from J, with 7 bases between. The CDR3 is made up of 13 amino acids.

This clonotype was seen only a few times. The chain joins TRBV6-6 to TRBJ1-2; possible D gene TRBD1, 5 bases. Germline lookup yields CDR1 MNHNY and CDR2 SVGAGI (reference sequence). V gave up 2 bases and J gave up 4 bases, with 11 bases separating them. CDR3 length: 14 amino acids. CDR3: CASSYGQGSYGYTF. CDR3 DNA: TGTGCCAGCAGTTACGGTCAGGGATCCTATGGCTACACCTTC.

The rearrangement joins TRBV28 to TRBJ2-1, with 8 bases matching TRBD2. V lost 7 bases and J lost 2; bases outside the gene matches: 7. The CDR3 runs to 15 residues. Germline assignment: CDR1 MDHEN and CDR2 SYDVKM. CDR3 nucleotides: TGTGCCAGCACCGGGGACGGGGGGGCCTACAATGAGCAGTTCTTC. This encodes CASTGDGGAYNEQFF.

This clonotype was seen only a few times. This chain connects TRBV30 to TRBJ1-1, with D uncertain. The CDR3 spans 10 residues. V was shortened by 2 bases and J by 5 bases, with 3 bases between the two germline ends. The V gene's germline CDR1 is GTSNPN and CDR2 SVGIG (reference sequence). The chain's CDR3 is CAWSRTEAFF. The CDR3 DNA is TGTGCCTGGAGTCGGACTGAAGCTTTCTTT.

The DNA for the CDR3 is TGTGCCAGCAGTATTACTAGCGGGACTCTCAATGAGCAGTTCTTC. The encoded protein is CASSITSGTLNEQFF. This chain connects TRBV6-1 to TRBJ2-1; 10 nucleotides line up with TRBD2. The CDR3 is 15 residues long. The V gene end was trimmed by 5 bases and the J gene end by 6 bases; junction bases not matched to a gene: 7. Germline V gene sequence: CDR1 MNHNS, CDR2 SASEGT.

This clonotype appeared a few times. CDR3 in amino acids: CAWSVEGRGYGYTF. The CDR3 DNA follows: TGTGCCTGGAGTGTAGAGGGCAGGGGCTATGGCTACACCTTC. The gene calls are TRBV30 and TRBJ1-2, with D possibly TRBD1 on 6 matching bases. V was clipped by 0 bases and J by 4 bases, with 12 bases between them. The CDR3 totals 14 residues. Germline CDR1 and CDR2: GTSNPN and SVGIG (reference sequence). The full variable domain, with the rest looked up from reference TRBV30 and TRBJ1-2, is SQTIHQWPATLVQPVGSPLSLECTVEGTSNPNLYWYRQAAGRGLQLLFYSVGIGQISSEVPQNLSASRPQDRQFILSSKKLLLSDSGFYLCAWSVEGRGYGYTFGSGTRLTVV.

This clonotype was seen only a few times. This chain links TRBV7-2 with TRBJ1-6; D remains unclear. V was trimmed by 4 bases and J by 8 bases, leaving 6 bases between them. In germline, CDR1 is SGHTA, CDR2 FQGNSA. The CDR3 spans 12 residues. CDR3 sequence: CASSSQDSPLHF. DNA of the CDR3: TGTGCCAGCAGCTCTCAGGATTCACCCCTCCACTTT.

The chain is built from TRBV11-2 and TRBJ2-7; 12 bases are shared with TRBD2. J lost 4 bases, V lost 4 bases, and 5 bases had no gene match. The CDR3 length is 15 residues. Looked up from germline, CDR1 is SGHAT and CDR2 is FQNNGV. The CDR3 loop is CASSYRTSGEYEQYF. Written as DNA, the CDR3 is TGTGCCAGCAGCTACCGGACTAGCGGGGAATACGAGCAGTACTTC.

The chain joins TRBV11-2 to TRBJ2-3; D remains unclear. The CDR3 runs 14 residues. Trimming took 9 bases from V and 3 from J, leaving 16 bases between them. Germline CDR1 is SGHAT and CDR2 is FQNNGV. CDR3 nucleotides: TGTGCCAGAACCACACCGCGGAAAACAGATACGCAGTATTTT. Residues: CARTTPRKTDTQYF.